This T cell receptor beta chain comes out of a study of cytomegalovirus exposure and HLA in healthy donors. Across the whole study: Later analysis reported that the 95 to 150 validation repertoires shared the platform of the roughly 710 first-cohort repertoires.

Notes on the study in general: The authors listed some 160 TCR beta chains as cytomegalovirus-associated. Using the classifier, cytomegalovirus status was reportedly diagnosed with high specificity and sensitivity.

V was shortened by 0 bases and J by 0 bases, with 14 bases between the two germline ends. CDR3 length: 17 residues. Germline V gene data show CDR1 as SGDLS and CDR2 as YYNGEE. A remark on this clone: What it binds is unknown.

Sequencing was performed with immunoSEQ multiplex PCR; in TCRdb, only in-frame clones are kept and a portion is missing. This sample has some 130,000 clones, with 88% found just once. The V gene is TRBV9, the J gene TRBJ2-3; TRBD2 is a possible D gene (5 bases). The sequence derives from a man aged 30 to 45 in good health and CMV-seronegative. The specimen was PBMCs. The CDR3 region has the DNA TGTGCCAGCAGCGTAGGTCAACCGGGGATAAGCACAGATACGCAGTATTTT. It translates to CASSVGQPGISTDTQYF. Full variable domain (missing parts from reference TRBV9 and TRBJ2-3): DSGVTQTPKHLITATGQRVTLRCSPRSGDLSVYWYQQSLDQGLQFLIQYYNGEERAKGNILERFSAQQFPDLHSELNLSSLELGDSALYFCASSVGQPGISTDTQYFGPGTRLTVL.